This TCR beta chain was found in a study of vaccination and CD4 T cells after COVID-19. Study details: Each of the control cultures got a CEFX pool, an HIV-1 Nef pool, or no peptide.

Treatment meaning: roughly nine-day PBMC culture with coronavirus spike peptide pools or control peptides (ViraFEST assay). Ahead of the COVID-19 pandemic (2011-2018), the CD4+ T cells of the unexposed donor were collected. After expanding antigen-specific T cells with peptide pools, ViraFEST sequenced their TCRs. If enough cells were available, CD4+ T cells from unexposed donors were probed with SARS-CoV-2 S/N and four cold-coronavirus spikes. The CDR3 runs 16 residues. V trimming: 3 bases; J trimming: 4 bases; junction bases outside the gene matches: 8. Germline assignment: CDR1 SGDLS and CDR2 YYNGEE. Details on this clonotype: No antigen is known for it.

The Oncomine TCR Beta short-read assay was applied to DNA of cultured CD4+ T cells. Scientists extracted genomic DNA from CD4+ T cells grown in culture. Each CDR3 protein is one row after TCRdb ran MiXCR on the PCR reads. The sample shows 11,000 or so distinct CDR3 sequences, 29% of them seen only once. Source material: CD4+ T cells from blood, cultured in vitro. This TCR was recovered from a human donor in good health. The genes are TRBV9 and TRBJ2-3; 10 bases agree with TRBD1. The CDR3 bases are TGTGCCAGCAGCGCCAGACAGGGGGCGCTGGCAGATACGCAGTATTTT. Translation: CASSARQGALADTQYF. Full variable domain (outside the CDR3, taken from reference TRBV9 and TRBJ2-3): DSGVTQTPKHLITATGQRVTLRCSPRSGDLSVYWYQQSLDQGLQFLIQYYNGEERAKGNILERFSAQQFPDLHSELNLSSLELGDSALYFCASSARQGALADTQYFGPGTRLTVL.